A single sample is the source of the 10 T cell receptor beta chains below, sequenced in a study of CD8 T cells in ankylosing spondylitis. In TCRdb, the 5' RACE reads were re-called with MiXCR into one record per CDR3 protein. This repertoire shows over 110,000 distinct CDR3 sequences, 7% to 10% found once; its top ten account for about 7.1%. The sample consisted of synovial fluid, either unsorted or a sorted T cell fraction (not recorded which). The receptor set was obtained from a male donor with ankylosing spondylitis.

The chain employs TRBV20-1 and TRBJ1-5; no definite D call. Per germline, CDR1 DFQATT and CDR2 SNEGSKA (reference sequence). CDR3 size: 13 residues. The V end lost 0 bases, the J end lost 5 bases, and 8 bases lay between the germline ends. The CDR3 DNA follows: TGCAGTGCTAGAGATCGGGCCGATCAGCCCCAGCATTTT. It is translated as CSARDRADQPQHF.

The rearrangement links TRBV6-5 to TRBJ2-1, with 8 bases fitting TRBD1. Per the germline V gene, CDR1 is MNHEY and CDR2 is SVGAGI. J was trimmed by 7 bases and V by 2 bases; bases with no gene match: 7. The CDR3 covers 15 residues. Written as DNA, the CDR3 is TGTGCCAGCAGTTACGTCCGGACAGGGCGGAATGAGCAGTTCTTC. Translated, it gives CASSYVRTGRNEQFF.

There are a few counts of this clonotype. V usage is TRBV11-1 and J usage is TRBJ2-1, with 10 nucleotides matching TRBD1. Germline CDR1 SGHAT, CDR2 FQDESV (reference sequence). The CDR3 runs to 16 residues. V gave up 5 bases and J gave up 4 bases; unmatched junction bases: 8. DNA of the CDR3: TGTGCCAGCAGCGGCCGACAGGGGGCGGTTTACAATGAGCAGTTCTTC. As protein: CASSGRQGAVYNEQFF.

The genes are TRBV5-1 and TRBJ2-5; D is unresolved. Per germline, CDR1 SGHRS and CDR2 YFSETQ. The CDR3 consists of 12 residues. Between the trimmed V and J ends, which lost 7 bases and 5 bases, there was a span of 12 bases. In DNA, the CDR3 is TGCGCCAGCGCCAACCTGGGGGAGACCCAGTACTTC. Protein sequence: CASANLGETQYF. Supplemented by reference TRBV5-1 and TRBJ2-5, the full variable domain reads KAGVTQTPRYLIKTRGQQVTLSCSPISGHRSVSWYQQTPGQGLQFLFEYFSETQRNKGNFPGRFSGRQFSNSRSEMNVSTLELGDSALYLCASANLGETQYFGPGTRLLVL.

V and J are TRBV7-2 and TRBJ2-7, with unresolved D. CDR1 is SGHTA, CDR2 FQGNSA, per germline. The CDR3 has 16 amino acids. V was pared by 1 base and J by 0 bases, with 13 bases between. The CDR3 spells CASSLDSPMSSYEQYF. In DNA, the CDR3 is TGTGCCAGCAGCTTAGACAGCCCAATGAGCTCCTACGAGCAGTACTTC.

This chain uses TRBV7-9 with TRBJ1-1; D ambiguous. CDR1 and CDR2 (germline): SEHNR, FQNEAQ (reference sequence). V gave up 6 bases and J gave up 0 bases, with 8 bases separating them. CDR3 length: 13 amino acids. The CDR3 nucleotides are TGTGCCAGCAGTTGGTCAATGAACACTGAAGCTTTCTTT. This sequence encodes CASSWSMNTEAFF.

In this sample, this clonotype turned up a few times. This chain joins TRBV6-2 or TRBV6-3 and TRBJ2-1, with TRBD1 matching over 9 bases. The J segment lost 3 bases and the V segment lost 5 bases, leaving 11 bases of the junction unmatched. Germline CDR1 MNHEY, CDR2 SVGEGT. This CDR3 spans 17 amino acids. CDR3 DNA sequence: TGTGCCAGCAGTACCCGTCCGGACAGGGGCGACTACAATGAGCAGTTCTTC. Its protein product is CASSTRPDRGDYNEQFF.

V gene TRBV7-2 combines with J gene TRBJ2-3; 7 bases are a match to TRBD1. The CDR3 has 14 amino acids. The J segment lost 4 bases and the V segment lost 2 bases, leaving 3 bases of the junction unmatched. Germline assignment: CDR1 SGHTA and CDR2 FQGNSA. CDR3 bases: TGTGCCAGCAGCTTACTAGGGGGCGCAGATACGCAGTATTTT. This sequence encodes CASSLLGGADTQYF.

This clonotype was counted between two and nine times. V is TRBV28 and J is TRBJ2-2; D gene uncertain. Per germline, CDR1 MDHEN and CDR2 SYDVKM. V lost 1 base and J 6 bases, leaving 12 bases between the germline ends. This CDR3 is 15 amino acids long. Here the CDR3 reads CASSLFRNSAGELFF. For the CDR3, the DNA is TGTGCCAGCAGTTTATTCCGGAATTCAGCCGGGGAGCTGTTTTTT.

There are many counts of this clonotype. This chain connects TRBV9 to TRBJ2-3, with D tentatively TRBD1 (5 bases). Trimming removed 0 bases from V and 1 base from J, with 9 bases in between. Germline CDR1 SGDLS, CDR2 YYNGEE. There are 15 residues in the CDR3. CDR3 sequence: CASSVEWGRTDTQYF. CDR3 in DNA: TGTGCCAGCAGCGTAGAATGGGGCCGCACAGATACGCAGTATTTT.